This TCR beta chain was retrieved from a study of blood T cell repertoires in COVID-19. Overall study: Both acute and convalescent COVID-19 samples were obtained from the United States, Italy and Spain. The cDNA or gDNA used as material had been derived from T cells, B-cell-depleted T cells, or PBMCs.

Germline CDR1 reads LGHNA; CDR2 reads YSLEER. The CDR3 is 11 residues long. V lost 3 bases, J lost 8 bases, and 5 bases lay in between. Per the original data handling: Amplification of reference gene primers was used by the study to estimate nucleated cell counts. Only in-frame clones appear in the TCRdb table, and some are missing; sequencing was by immunoSEQ multiplex PCR. For V, J and clone size, that table is used; D and trimming come from the DNA. Altogether some 250,000 clones are present, less than 90% being singletons, with the ten largest covering around 6.5%. This sequence originates from a man aged 55 to 70 with acute or convalescent COVID-19. The chain carries TRBV4-3 and TRBJ2-1; no reliable D call. The sequenced sample was peripheral blood. Here the CDR3 DNA reads TGCGCCAGCAGCCAGTTAGATGAGCAGTTCTTC. Translated: CASSQLDEQFF.